Listed here are 24 T cell receptor beta chains from one sample, sequenced in a study of T cells in Graves' hyperthyroidism and ophthalmopathy. Using RNA transcripts as the source, TCR beta CDR3 regions were amplified. HTBI primers were used for first-round RT-PCR of the TCR CDR3. MiXCR was run by TCRdb on the multiplex PCR reads, yielding one entry per CDR3 protein. Found here are 690,000 or so distinct CDR3 sequences, 18% of them singletons; the top ten hold over 15%. The specimen sequenced was blood. The origin of the receptors is a woman between 45 and 65 years old with Graves' hyperthyroidism that later progressed to Graves' ophthalmopathy.

This clonotype showed up many times. This chain links TRBV6-1 with TRBJ1-1; unclear D gene. With 5 bases removed from V and 6 bases from J, the gap between germline ends came to 19 bases. Germline CDR1 and CDR2: MNHNS and SASEGT. The CDR3 has 15 amino acids. For the CDR3, the DNA is TGTGCCAGCAGTTATTCCCCCCTAGGAGGCCCTGAAGCTTTCTTT. As protein: CASSYSPLGGPEAFF.

Worth noting for this clonotype: A read error may produce the germline difference seen at one junction end. J is TRBJ2-2 and V is TRBV9; possibly TRBD2 for D (5 bases). The germline CDR1 and CDR2 sequences are SGDLS and YYNGEE. The CDR3 spans 17 residues. The CDR3 nucleotides are TGTGCCAGCAGCGTAGCTGCCCGGACTGCGAACACCGGGGAGCTGCTTTTT. This translates into CASSVAARTANTGELLF. The full variable domain, with the rest looked up from reference TRBV9 and TRBJ2-2, is DSGVTQTPKHLITATGQRVTLRCSPRSGDLSVYWYQQSLDQGLQFLIQYYNGEERAKGNILERFSAQQFPDLHSELNLSSLELGDSALYFCASSVAARTANTGELLFGEGSRLTVL.

This clonotype was seen at least ten times. V is TRBV30 and J is TRBJ1-1; maybe TRBD1 (5 bases). CDR3 length: 12 residues. CDR1 and CDR2 (germline): GTSNPN, SVGIG (reference sequence). The germline V and J ends were trimmed by 5 bases and 5 bases, with 12 bases remaining between them. CDR3 DNA sequence: TGTGCCTGGGGGGGAATCCCAACTGAAGCTTTCTTT. It translates to CAWGGIPTEAFF.

The chain couples TRBV10-3 to TRBJ2-1; 12 nucleotides align to TRBD2. The V gene's germline CDR1 is ENHRY and CDR2 SYGVKD. Trimming cost V 7 bases and J 10 bases; bases outside gene matches: 5. CDR3 length: 13 amino acids. The CDR3 bases are TGTGCCATCAAGACTAGCGGGGGAGAAGAGCAGTTCTTC. This codes for CAIKTSGGEEQFF.

This clonotype was counted many times. The V and J genes are TRBV20-1 and TRBJ1-6; D call uncertain. The length of the CDR3 is 11 residues. Trimming cost V 6 bases and J 8 bases, with 8 bases left between them. Germline CDR1 DFQATT, CDR2 SNEGSKA (reference sequence). CDR3 amino acids: CSAHRDSPLHF. The DNA for the CDR3 is TGCAGTGCCCACCGGGATTCACCCCTCCACTTT.

This clonotype was detected many times. J is TRBJ2-5 and V is TRBV3-1; D assignment may be TRBD1 or TRBD2 (5 bases each). The CDR3 is 15 amino acids. Trimming took 4 bases from V and 7 from J, leaving 19 bases between them. The germline V gene has CDR1 LGHDT and CDR2 YNNKEL (reference sequence). The CDR3 sequence is CASSPYRDPRATQYF. In nucleotides, the CDR3 is TGTGCCAGCAGCCCGTACCGGGACCCCCGGGCGACCCAGTACTTC.

This sequence joins TRBV6-5 and TRBJ1-2, with D unresolved. V was cut by 0 bases and J by 4 bases, with 12 bases left in between. The CDR3 is 15 amino acids. Germline V gene data show CDR1 as MNHEY and CDR2 as SVGAGI. CDR3 loop: CASSYSREGPYGYTF. The CDR3 coding sequence is TGTGCCAGCAGTTACTCGAGAGAAGGGCCCTATGGCTACACCTTC.

The CDR3 region is CASKLIAGGRNEQFF. In DNA form, the CDR3 reads TGTGCCAGCAAATTAATAGCGGGGGGGCGCAATGAGCAGTTCTTC. J is TRBJ2-1 and V is TRBV7-2; 11 bases are a match to TRBD2. There are 15 residues in the CDR3. The V gene end was trimmed by 7 bases and the J gene end by 6 bases; junction bases not matched to a gene: 8. Germline-derived CDR1 and CDR2 are SGHTA and FQGNSA.

This clonotype was observed a handful of times. The CDR3 DNA follows: TGTGCCAGCAGTTGGGCCAGACAGACAGGAAACACTGAAGCTTTCTTT. This sequence encodes CASSWARQTGNTEAFF. The rearrangement joins TRBV6-1 to TRBJ1-1, with D possibly TRBD1 on 6 matching bases. Germline V gene lookup returns CDR1 MNHNS and CDR2 SASEGT. V was cut by 5 bases and J by 2 bases, with 18 bases left in between. The CDR3 runs to 16 residues.

This clonotype was seen many times. The V call is TRBV2, the J call TRBJ2-7; D not certain. Trimming removed 7 bases from V and 3 bases from J, with 7 bases in between. The length of the CDR3 is 11 residues. In germline, CDR1 is SNHLY, CDR2 FYNNEI. The CDR3 loop is CASTTLYEQYF. For the CDR3, the DNA is TGTGCCAGCACGACTCTCTACGAGCAGTACTTC.

The sample holds many counts of this clonotype. The chain combines TRBV20-1 with TRBJ2-7; 8 nucleotides line up with TRBD1. This CDR3 is 15 amino acids long. J gave up 2 bases and V 0 bases, and 6 bases lay outside the gene matches. In germline, CDR1 is DFQATT, CDR2 SNEGSKA (reference sequence). The CDR3 spells CSARDAGQGPYEQYF. In DNA form, the CDR3 reads TGCAGTGCTAGAGATGCCGGACAGGGCCCCTACGAGCAGTACTTC.

This clonotype was counted between two and nine times. The chain's CDR3 is CASTRDGTVDTEAFF. The CDR3 coding sequence is TGTGCCAGCACCAGGGACGGGACTGTCGACACTGAAGCTTTCTTT. V gene TRBV7-9 combines with J gene TRBJ1-1; a possible D gene is TRBD1 (5 bases). Germline V lookup: CDR1 SEHNR, CDR2 FQNEAQ (reference sequence). Trimming took off 7 bases at V and 3 bases at J, with 18 bases between the two ends. This CDR3 has 15 amino acids.

This clonotype turned up a few times. J is TRBJ2-3 and V is TRBV11-3, with TRBD1 as a possible D gene (8 bases). V was shortened by 2 bases and J by 1 base, with 13 bases between the two germline ends. From germline, CDR1 is SGHNT and CDR2 YENEEA. CDR3 length equals 16 residues. CDR3 sequence: CASSLTGGGGTDTQYF. For the CDR3, the DNA is TGTGCCAGCAGCTTAACAGGGGGAGGGGGCACAGATACGCAGTATTTT.

This clonotype was seen a few times. The V and J genes are TRBV27 and TRBJ2-5; 7 nucleotides agree with TRBD2. The CDR3 length is 15 residues. The germline V gene encodes CDR1 MNHEY and CDR2 SMNVEV (reference sequence). The trim removed 4 bases at V and 0 bases at J, leaving 5 bases unmatched. The CDR3 DNA sequence: TGTGCCAGCAGTTCAGGCAGCGGGGACCAAGAGACCCAGTACTTC. Residues: CASSSGSGDQETQYF.

This clonotype was seen many times. The CDR3: CASSLSTGTEAFF. The CDR3, as DNA: TGTGCCAGCAGTTTATCTACCGGGACTGAAGCTTTCTTT. The genes are TRBV27 and TRBJ1-1; D is unclear. The V and J ends lost 0 bases and 5 bases respectively, with 7 bases between them. The germline CDR1 and CDR2 sequences are MNHEY and SMNVEV (reference sequence). The CDR3 is 13 amino acids.

This chain links TRBV12-3 or TRBV12-4 with TRBJ1-1; no definite D call. This CDR3 is built from 11 residues. Deletions cut 6 bases from V and 11 bases from J, with 13 bases between. The CDR3 is CASRANSEAFF. Written as DNA, the CDR3 is TGTGCCAGCAGAGCTAACAGTGAGGCTTTCTTT.

This clonotype was picked up a small number of times. V usage is TRBV20-1 and J usage is TRBJ2-5, with a tentative D call TRBD2 (7 bases). The CDR3 loop spans 15 amino acids. CDR1 is DFQATT, CDR2 SNEGSKA, per germline (reference sequence). The ends were cut back, 6 bases at V and 4 bases at J, with 21 bases in the middle. The CDR3 nucleotides are TGCAGTGCAAGACTGCGTGGGGGGGCCCCAGAGACCCAGTACTTC. Translating it yields CSARLRGGAPETQYF.

The chain joins TRBV6-1 to TRBJ2-2; D perhaps matches TRBD1 (5 bases). The CDR3 is 16 amino acids. With 3 bases removed from V and 0 bases from J, the gap between germline ends came to 11 bases. Germline V lookup: CDR1 MNHNS, CDR2 SASEGT. The CDR3 spells CASSDLDKTNTGELFF. The CDR3 nucleotides are TGTGCCAGCAGTGACCTGGACAAGACGAACACCGGGGAGCTGTTTTTT.

This clonotype was counted many times. This chain uses TRBV11-2 with TRBJ1-1, with D maybe TRBD1 (6 bases). Looked up from germline, CDR1 is SGHAT and CDR2 is FQNNGV. V lost 6 bases and J lost 2, with 10 bases in between. CDR3 length equals 13 residues. CDR3 sequence reads: CASRMDRNTEAFF. CDR3 bases: TGTGCCAGCAGAATGGACAGAAACACTGAAGCTTTCTTT.

There are many counts of this clonotype. V is TRBV20-1 and J is TRBJ1-1; TRBD1 might be the D (6 bases). CDR3 length equals 15 residues. The V and J ends lost 3 bases and 1 base respectively, with 15 bases between them. Germline V gene sequence: CDR1 DFQATT, CDR2 SNEGSKA (reference sequence). DNA for the CDR3: TGCAGTGCTAGCCATCGCGGGGGGGCGAACACTGAAGCTTTCTTT. It codes for CSASHRGGANTEAFF.

The chain employs TRBV9 and TRBJ1-5, with D tentatively TRBD1 (5 bases). The germline CDR1 and CDR2 sequences are SGDLS and YYNGEE. V was pared by 0 bases and J by 6 bases, with 16 bases between. The CDR3 has 16 residues. CDR3 DNA sequence: TGTGCCAGCAGCGTAGGTCAGGGTGAGTTTGGTCAGCCCCAGCATTTT. This codes for CASSVGQGEFGQPQHF.

This clonotype was observed many times. The chain links TRBV2 to TRBJ1-4; D remains unclear. The CDR3 is 14 residues long. V gave up 6 bases and J gave up 4 bases, with 12 bases separating them. From germline, CDR1 is SNHLY and CDR2 FYNNEI. This CDR3 reads CASRARALNEKLFF. DNA of the CDR3: TGTGCCAGCAGGGCTCGGGCTCTTAATGAAAAACTGTTTTTT.

The chain recombines TRBV5-4 with TRBJ1-3; D gene unclear. V was pared by 0 bases and J by 4 bases, with 11 bases between. The CDR3 runs to 15 residues. The germline CDR1 and CDR2 sequences are SGHNT and YYREEE (reference sequence). The CDR3 loop is CASSLEGSLGNTIYF. As DNA, the CDR3 is TGTGCCAGCAGCTTGGAAGGGAGCCTGGGAAACACCATATATTTT. Variable domain in full (rest from reference TRBV5-4 and TRBJ1-3): ETGVTQSPTHLIKTRGQQVTLRCSSQSGHNTVSWYQQALGQGPQFIFQYYREEENGRGNFPPRFSGLQFPNYSSELNVNALELDDSALYLCASSLEGSLGNTIYFGEGSWLTVV.

This clonotype showed up many times. The J gene is TRBJ1-2, the V gene TRBV3-1; no clear D gene. Germline CDR1 LGHDT, CDR2 YNNKEL (reference sequence). Trimming left V 2 bases short and J 6 bases short, with 7 bases between. The CDR3 has 12 amino acids. CDR3 residues: CASSQRSNGYTF. In DNA, the CDR3 is TGTGCCAGCAGCCAAAGGTCGAATGGCTACACCTTC.